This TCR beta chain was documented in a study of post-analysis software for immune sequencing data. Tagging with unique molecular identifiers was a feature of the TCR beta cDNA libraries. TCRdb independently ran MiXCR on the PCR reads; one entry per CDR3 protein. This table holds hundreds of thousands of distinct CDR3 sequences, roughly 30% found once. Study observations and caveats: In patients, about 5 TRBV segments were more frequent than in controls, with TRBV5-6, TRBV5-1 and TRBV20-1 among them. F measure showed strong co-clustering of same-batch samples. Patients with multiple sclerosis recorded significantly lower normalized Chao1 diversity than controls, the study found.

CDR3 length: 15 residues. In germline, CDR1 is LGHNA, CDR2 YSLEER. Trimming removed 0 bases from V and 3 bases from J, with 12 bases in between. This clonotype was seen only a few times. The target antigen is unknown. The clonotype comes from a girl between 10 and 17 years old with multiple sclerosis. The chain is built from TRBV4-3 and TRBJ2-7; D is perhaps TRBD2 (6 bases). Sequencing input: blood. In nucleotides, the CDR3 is TGCGCCAGCAGCCAAGACGACGGGAGCAACTACGAGCAGTACTTC. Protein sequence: CASSQDDGSNYEQYF.